The 5 T cell receptor beta chains listed next were all sequenced from one sample in a study of blood T cell repertoires in COVID-19. Sequenced by immunoSEQ multiplex PCR; TCRdb stores in-frame clones only, minus some. The top ten clones hold around 4.8% of a sample with about 170,000 clones, approximately 91% of them seen once. Material for sequencing was peripheral blood. All receptors come from a man aged 18 to 30 with COVID-19, enrolled during active disease.

The genes are TRBV28 and TRBJ2-1; TRBD2 matches at 7 bases. Trimming cost V 5 bases and J 9 bases; bases outside gene matches: 10. From germline, CDR1 is MDHEN and CDR2 SYDVKM. CDR3 size: 14 residues. The CDR3 is CASSGGDYKGEQFF. The CDR3 coding sequence is TGTGCCAGCAGTGGAGGGGACTACAAGGGTGAGCAGTTCTTC. The full variable domain, completed using reference TRBV28 and TRBJ2-1, is DVKVTQSSRYLVKRTGEKVFLECVQDMDHENMFWYRQDPGLGLRLIYFSYDVKMKEKGDIPEGYSVSREKKERFSLILESASTNQTSMYLCASSGGDYKGEQFFGPGTRLTVL.

CDR3 sequence reads: CASSLEGLSEKLFF. The CDR3 DNA follows: TGTGCCAGCAGTTTGGAGGGATTGAGTGAAAAACTGTTTTTT. This rearrangement joins TRBV28 to TRBJ1-4, with D hard to call. The CDR3 extends over 14 amino acids. Trimming removed 3 bases at V and 7 bases at J, with 12 bases between. Germline V gene data show CDR1 as MDHEN and CDR2 as SYDVKM.

The chain is built from TRBV3-1 (or the pseudogene TRBV3-2) and TRBJ2-2; possible D gene TRBD1, 6 bases. This CDR3 comprises 16 residues. CDR1 and CDR2 from the germline V gene are LGHDT and YNNKEL (reference sequence). The ends were cut back, 4 bases at V and 3 bases at J, with 15 bases in the middle. The chain's CDR3 is CASSPRGQGYTGELFF. The CDR3 DNA sequence: TGTGCCAGCAGCCCCAGGGGCCAGGGCTACACCGGGGAGCTGTTTTTT.

The CDR3 loop reads CASTTTGTDSSLGYTF. CDR3 bases: TGTGCCAGCACTACCACGGGAACAGATAGTTCCCTAGGCTACACCTTC. The chain has TRBV6-6 and TRBJ1-2; unclear D gene. V was clipped by 7 bases and J by 8 bases, with 26 bases between them. Germline CDR1 is MNHNY and CDR2 is SVGAGI (reference sequence). The CDR3 runs to 16 residues.

J is TRBJ2-1 and V is TRBV19, with 8 nucleotides matching TRBD2. The V segment lost 7 bases and the J segment 2 bases; nucleotides outside the gene matches: 4. This CDR3 spans 14 amino acids. CDR1 and CDR2 (germline): LNHDA, SQIVND (reference sequence). CDR3 coding DNA: TGTGCCAGTAATGCGGGGGGCACCTACAATGAGCAGTTCTTC. Its translation: CASNAGGTYNEQFF.